A selection of T cell receptor beta chains follows, all from one sample in a study of T cells after yellow fever vaccination. TCRdb analysed the 5' RACE reads with MiXCR anew, one entry per CDR3 protein. This table has a few hundred thousand distinct CDR3 sequences, about an eighth appearing once. The sample here was CD4+ T cells sorted from PBMCs, taken 15 days after the yellow fever booster vaccination. The receptor set was obtained from a man aged 18 to 35 who received the YFV17D yellow fever vaccine. The CDR3 runs from the conserved cysteine through the conserved F or W. A D gene is named only where the DNA matches it firmly.

j_call cdr3_length d_call v_call cdr3_aa
TRBJ1-4 14 - TRBV5-5 CASSPGLAIEKLFF
TRBJ2-2 19 TRBD2 TRBV4-3 CASSQEYGTSGVRGGELFF
TRBJ2-7 11 - TRBV19 CASSIRSEQYF
TRBJ1-1 14 - TRBV7-2 CASSLLGGRTEAFF
TRBJ1-5 14 TRBD1 TRBV10-3 CAISEWGQGQPQHF
TRBJ2-2 16 - TRBV12-3/TRBV12-4 CASSLRSSWDTGELFF
TRBJ2-2 16 TRBD2 TRBV12-3/TRBV12-4 CASSPGGLARPGELFF
TRBJ2-7 15 TRBD2 TRBV6-1 CASSDTGLGSHEQYF
TRBJ2-1 14 TRBD2 TRBV12-3/TRBV12-4 CASSWAGGQGEQFF
TRBJ2-1 17 - TRBV11-2 CASSPSPPDLVDNEQFF
TRBJ2-1 14 - TRBV20-1 CSAPSALLSNEQFF
TRBJ1-1 13 - TRBV15 CATSRELSTEAFF
TRBJ2-7 17 TRBD1 TRBV4-3 CASSQQVPYSTGVEQYF
TRBJ1-6 15 - TRBV25-1 CASSEQGSYNSPLHF
TRBJ1-5 15 TRBD1 TRBV11-2 CASSLDRQGGQPQHF
TRBJ2-1 16 TRBD2 TRBV14 CASSQAKTSGDYEQFF
TRBJ2-1 11 - TRBV5-6 CASSLFLDRFF
TRBJ2-2 16 TRBD1 TRBV6-5 CASSYQGQGGTGELFF
TRBJ2-1 15 TRBD2 TRBV12-3/TRBV12-4 CASSLGVAGYNEQFF
TRBJ2-3 14 - TRBV5-4 CASSSLAGTDTQYF
TRBJ2-5 13 - TRBV12-3/TRBV12-4 CASKGERRETQYF
TRBJ2-6 15 - TRBV6-5 CASSYGQAGANVLTF
TRBJ2-2 14 - TRBV3-1 CASRSGHNTGELFF
TRBJ2-1 14 - TRBV2 CASSKEGRDNEQFF
TRBJ2-3 15 TRBD1 TRBV6-5 CASSYSARGKDTQYF
TRBJ2-1 12 - TRBV7-6 CASSFLYNEQFF
TRBJ2-7 15 TRBD2 TRBV30 CAWSNGLAGAYEQYF
TRBJ1-2 12 - TRBV4-1 CASTSGGYGYTF
TRBJ2-5 15 - TRBV1 CTSSQDAGAQETQYF
TRBJ2-2 12 - TRBV28 CASGGEPGELFF
TRBJ2-1 15 - TRBV5-1 CASSDGPTLYNEQFF
TRBJ2-1 14 - TRBV11-2 CASSLDWLANEQFF
TRBJ2-3 15 - TRBV20-1 CSARPFWGERDTQYF
TRBJ2-5 17 TRBD2 TRBV3-1 CASSQGLAGGYQETQYF
TRBJ2-1 15 TRBD2 TRBV6-1 CASRGSGGAYNEQFF
TRBJ2-5 14 TRBD2 TRBV20-1 CSAILAGGTGTQYF
TRBJ1-1 15 - TRBV20-1 CSAMPAGRGNTEAFF